This T cell receptor beta chain was observed in a study of Graves' ophthalmopathy and Graves' hyperthyroidism. Study as a whole: Peripheral blood was obtained at first diagnosis, ahead of any treatment. Study-wide findings and caveats: Ophthalmopathy progression was predicted by the model at 60% to 71% sensitivity and roughly 72% specificity. Detected in blood as well were most expanded thyroid clonotypes with frequency above 0.001.

Germline V gene sequence: CDR1 GTSNPN, CDR2 SVGIG (reference sequence). The CDR3 consists of 15 residues. V was shortened by 0 bases and J by 2 bases, with 14 bases between the two germline ends. Researchers took RNA transcripts and amplified TCR beta CDR3 regions from them. First-round RT-PCR with HTBI primers preceded a second-round multiplex PCR. TCRdb re-analysed the multiplex PCR reads in MiXCR, keeping a single row per CDR3 protein. The sample consists of hundreds of thousands of distinct CDR3 sequences, approximately 15% of them appearing once. The sample holds a few counts of this clonotype. What it recognizes is unknown. The PBMCs originated from more than 8 ml of fresh peripheral blood.

Sequences were obtained from blood. The TCR comes from a woman in her 30s with Graves' ophthalmopathy. This chain connects TRBV30 to TRBJ2-7; possibly TRBD1 for D (6 bases). The CDR3 sequence: CAWSVLPGAAYEQYF. DNA of the CDR3: TGTGCCTGGAGTGTACTTCCAGGGGCCGCCTACGAGCAGTACTTC. Drawing the rest from reference TRBV30 and TRBJ2-7, the complete variable domain is SQTIHQWPATLVQPVGSPLSLECTVEGTSNPNLYWYRQAAGRGLQLLFYSVGIGQISSEVPQNLSASRPQDRQFILSSKKLLLSDSGFYLCAWSVLPGAAYEQYFGPGTRLTVT.